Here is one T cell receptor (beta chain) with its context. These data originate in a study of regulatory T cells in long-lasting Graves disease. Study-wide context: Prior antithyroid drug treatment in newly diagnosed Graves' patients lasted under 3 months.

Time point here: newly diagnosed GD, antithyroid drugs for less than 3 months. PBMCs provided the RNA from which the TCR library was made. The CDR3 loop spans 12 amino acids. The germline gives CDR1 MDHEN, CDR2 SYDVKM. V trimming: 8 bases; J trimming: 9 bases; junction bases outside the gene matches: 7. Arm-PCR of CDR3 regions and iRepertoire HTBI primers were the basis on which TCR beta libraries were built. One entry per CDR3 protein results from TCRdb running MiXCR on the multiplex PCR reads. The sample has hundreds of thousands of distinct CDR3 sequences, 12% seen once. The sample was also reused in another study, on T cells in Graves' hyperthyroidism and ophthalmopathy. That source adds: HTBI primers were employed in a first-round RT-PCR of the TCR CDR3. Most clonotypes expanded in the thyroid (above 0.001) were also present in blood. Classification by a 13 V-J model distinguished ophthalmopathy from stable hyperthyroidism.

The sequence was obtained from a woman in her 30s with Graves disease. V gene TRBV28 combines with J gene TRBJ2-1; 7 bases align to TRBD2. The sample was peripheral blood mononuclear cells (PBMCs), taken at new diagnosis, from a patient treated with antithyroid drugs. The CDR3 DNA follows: TGTGCCAGCCGACGGGGGGAAAGTGAGCAGTTCTTC. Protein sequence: CASRRGESEQFF.